This T cell receptor (beta chain) was identified in a study of T cells in Graves' hyperthyroidism and ophthalmopathy. Findings and limits, study-wide: A model of 13 V-J features distinguished ophthalmopathy from stable hyperthyroidism. The majority of expanded thyroid clonotypes above 0.001 also appeared in blood.

This clonotype was seen at least ten times. Its antigen is currently unknown. Amplification targeted TCR beta CDR3 regions from RNA transcripts. TCR CDR3 regions were first amplified by RT-PCR with HTBI primers. TCRdb processed the multiplex PCR reads anew with MiXCR; each CDR3 protein has one entry. The repertoire consists of roughly 800,000 distinct CDR3 sequences, with around 38% occurring once and the leading ten covering 7% to 10%. From germline, CDR1 is LNHDA and CDR2 SQIVND (reference sequence). The CDR3 sequence is 13 residues long. Trimming at V came to 4 bases and at J to 7 bases, leaving 6 bases not matched to a gene. Across 18 months, stable Graves' hyperthyroidism was marked by no progression to ophthalmopathy. Each 10 ml fresh peripheral blood draw supplied the PBMCs.

This clonotype originated in a man in his late teens or twenties with Graves' hyperthyroidism. This chain uses TRBV19 with TRBJ1-2; 7 positions agree with TRBD1. Sequenced input: blood. CDR3 DNA sequence: TGTGCCAGTAGTACCCGAGGGACAGTTGGCTACACCTTC. As protein: CASSTRGTVGYTF.